A selection of T cell receptor beta chains follows, all from one sample in a study of blood T cells in healthy people across ages. TCRdb called the 5' RACE reads again in MiXCR, with one record for every CDR3 protein. The sample lists about 1.5 million distinct CDR3 sequences; approximately 42% were seen once. Material: blood. These TCRs come from a woman aged 18-35 years in good health. Both conserved end residues are part of each CDR3. The D gene is left open where the match is weak. The size field is filled for only some rows; it gives once, few, many or a size class.

clone size	J gene	V gene	D gene	CDR3 DNA	CDR3 protein
NA	TRBJ2-1	TRBV27	TRBD2	TGTGCCAGCAGTTTACGTACTAGCGTGTGGAATGAGCAGTTCTTC	CASSLRTSVWNEQFF
few	TRBJ2-3	TRBV20-1	TRBD2	TGCAGTGCTAGAAAACTTAGCGGGAGGGCAGATACGCAGTATTTT	CSARKLSGRADTQYF
NA	TRBJ2-3	TRBV24-1	NA	TGTGCCACCGGTGGCAGGGGATTCACAGATACGCAGTATTTT	CATGGRGFTDTQYF
NA	TRBJ2-7	TRBV10-1	NA	TGCGCCAGCAGTGAGTCCGTGGGGGGAAAGGACGAGCAGTACTTC	CASSESVGGKDEQYF
NA	TRBJ2-3	TRBV12-5	TRBD2	TGTGCTAGTGCTAAAAGCGGGGGGACCACAGATACGCAGTATTTT	CASAKSGGTTDTQYF
NA	TRBJ2-1	TRBV7-2	NA	TGTGCCAGCAGTGCTTTTGGCCGGGATGAGCAGTTCTTC	CASSAFGRDEQFF
NA	TRBJ2-7	TRBV28	TRBD2	TGTGCCAGCAGTTTCTCTAGCGGGGTTGACTACGAGCAGTACTTC	CASSFSSGVDYEQYF
NA	TRBJ2-1	TRBV28	TRBD2	TGTGCCAGCAGTTCCACCGGACTAGCCGTGGATGAGCAGTTCTTC	CASSSTGLAVDEQFF
NA	TRBJ1-5	TRBV20-1	NA	TGCTGTGCTTTCAGGGGCGCCGGGGATCAGCCCCAGCATTTT	CCAFRGAGDQPQHF
few	TRBJ2-1	TRBV20-1	NA	TGCAGTGCTAGCTATATTCGAGCGCAGTTCTTC	CSASYIRAQFF
NA	TRBJ2-3	TRBV27	NA	TGTGCCAGCAGTTTAATCCCTAGCAGGGGAGCAACGCAGTATTTT	CASSLIPSRGATQYF
few	TRBJ2-1	TRBV6-1	TRBD1	TGTGCCAGCAGTGGAGGTTTTGGGGGACAGGGGATCAATGAGCAGTTCTTC	CASSGGFGGQGINEQFF
NA	TRBJ2-5	TRBV25-1	NA	TGTGCCAGCAGTGAATTTAGGGACCAAGAGACCCAGTACTTC	CASSEFRDQETQYF
NA	TRBJ1-5	TRBV6-1	TRBD1	TGTGCCAGCAGTGGAACACAGGGGCGCAATCAGCCCCAGCATTTT	CASSGTQGRNQPQHF
NA	TRBJ2-7	TRBV18	NA	TGTGCCAGCTCACAGCACGGGGGCCTAAGGTACAATGAGCAGTACTTC	CASSQHGGLRYNEQYF
NA	TRBJ1-2	TRBV4-3	TRBD1	TGCGCCAGCAGCCCGGACAGGGCATCAGTCTACACCTTC	CASSPDRASVYTF